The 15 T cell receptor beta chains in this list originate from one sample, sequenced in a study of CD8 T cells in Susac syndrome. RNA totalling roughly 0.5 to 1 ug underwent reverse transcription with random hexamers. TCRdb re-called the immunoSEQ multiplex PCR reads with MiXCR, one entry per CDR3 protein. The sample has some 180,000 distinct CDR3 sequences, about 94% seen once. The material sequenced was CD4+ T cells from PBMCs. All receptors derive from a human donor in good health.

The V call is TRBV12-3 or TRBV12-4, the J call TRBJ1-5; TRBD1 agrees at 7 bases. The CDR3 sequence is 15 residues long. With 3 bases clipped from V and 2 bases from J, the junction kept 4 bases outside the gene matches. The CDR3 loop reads CASSFQGVGNQPQHF. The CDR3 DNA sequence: TGTGCCAGCAGTTTCCAGGGGGTTGGCAATCAGCCCCAGCATTTT.

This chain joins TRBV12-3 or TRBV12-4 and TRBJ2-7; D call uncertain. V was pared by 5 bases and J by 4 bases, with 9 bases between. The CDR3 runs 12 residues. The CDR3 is CASSAIGYEQYF. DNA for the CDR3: TGTGCCAGCAGTGCCATTGGGTACGAGCAGTACTTC.

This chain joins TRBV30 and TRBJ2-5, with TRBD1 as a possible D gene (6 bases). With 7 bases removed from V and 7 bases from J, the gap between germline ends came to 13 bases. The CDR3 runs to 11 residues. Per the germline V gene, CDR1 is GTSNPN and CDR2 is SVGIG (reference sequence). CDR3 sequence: CASEGGTTQYF. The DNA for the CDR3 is TGTGCCTCCGAAGGGGGAACGACCCAGTACTTC.

The CDR3 region has the DNA TGTGCCAGCAGCTTAGGAGCAGGGGTCGCTTGGACTGAAGCTTTCTTT. It is translated as CASSLGAGVAWTEAFF. The V and J genes are TRBV7-9 and TRBJ1-1; tentatively, D is TRBD1 (6 bases). V shed 1 base and J shed 5 bases, with 17 bases lying between them. The CDR3 length is 16 residues. The V gene's germline CDR1 is SEHNR and CDR2 FQNEAQ (reference sequence).

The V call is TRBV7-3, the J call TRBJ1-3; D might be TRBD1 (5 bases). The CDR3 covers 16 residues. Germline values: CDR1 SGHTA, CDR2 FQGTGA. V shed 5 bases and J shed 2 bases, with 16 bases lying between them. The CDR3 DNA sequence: TGTGCCAGCAGCCCGGGGGGTGTCGGGGCTGGAAACACCATATATTTT. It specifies CASSPGGVGAGNTIYF.

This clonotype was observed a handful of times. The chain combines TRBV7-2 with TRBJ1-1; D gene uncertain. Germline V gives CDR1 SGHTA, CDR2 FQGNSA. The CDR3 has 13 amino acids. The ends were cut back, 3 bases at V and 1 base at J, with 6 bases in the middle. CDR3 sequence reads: CASSFGWNTEAFF. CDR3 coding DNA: TGTGCCAGCAGCTTTGGTTGGAACACTGAAGCTTTCTTT.

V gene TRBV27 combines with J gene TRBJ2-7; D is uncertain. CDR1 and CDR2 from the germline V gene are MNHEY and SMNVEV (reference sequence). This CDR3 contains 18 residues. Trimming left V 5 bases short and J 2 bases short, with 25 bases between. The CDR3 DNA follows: TGTGCCAGCAGTCCCGACGTTATCCGGCCTAGTCGGGCCTACGAGCAGTACTTC. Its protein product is CASSPDVIRPSRAYEQYF.

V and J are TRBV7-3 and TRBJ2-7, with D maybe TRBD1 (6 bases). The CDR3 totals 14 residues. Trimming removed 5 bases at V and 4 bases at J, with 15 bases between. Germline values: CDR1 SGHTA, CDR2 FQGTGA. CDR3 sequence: CASSRRTVRYEQYV. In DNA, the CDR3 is TGTGCCAGCAGCCGTCGGACAGTTCGGTACGAGCAGTACGTC.

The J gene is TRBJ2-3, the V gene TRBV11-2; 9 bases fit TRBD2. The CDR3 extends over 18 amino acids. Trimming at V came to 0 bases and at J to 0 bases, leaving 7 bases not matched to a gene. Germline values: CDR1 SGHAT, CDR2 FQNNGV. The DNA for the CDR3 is TGTGCCAGCAGCTTAGATTTAGCGGGGGCCTCTAGCACAGATACGCAGTATTTT. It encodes CASSLDLAGASSTDTQYF.

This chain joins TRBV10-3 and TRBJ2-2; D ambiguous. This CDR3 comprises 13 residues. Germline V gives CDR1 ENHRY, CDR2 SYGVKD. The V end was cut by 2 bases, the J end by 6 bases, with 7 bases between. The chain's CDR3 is CAISEKLPGELFF. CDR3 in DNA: TGTGCCATCAGTGAGAAGTTACCCGGGGAGCTGTTTTTT.

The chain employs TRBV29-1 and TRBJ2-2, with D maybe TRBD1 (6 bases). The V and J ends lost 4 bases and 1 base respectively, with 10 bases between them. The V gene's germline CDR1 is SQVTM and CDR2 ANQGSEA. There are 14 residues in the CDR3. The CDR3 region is CSVGQVLNTGELFF. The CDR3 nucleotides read TGCAGCGTTGGACAGGTCCTGAACACCGGGGAGCTGTTTTTT.

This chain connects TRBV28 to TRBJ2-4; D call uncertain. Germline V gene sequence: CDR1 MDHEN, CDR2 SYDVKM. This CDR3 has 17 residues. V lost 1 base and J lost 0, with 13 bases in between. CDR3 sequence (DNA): TGTGCCAGCAGTTTATATGGCAAATTCATAGCCAAAAACATTCAGTACTTC. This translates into CASSLYGKFIAKNIQYF.

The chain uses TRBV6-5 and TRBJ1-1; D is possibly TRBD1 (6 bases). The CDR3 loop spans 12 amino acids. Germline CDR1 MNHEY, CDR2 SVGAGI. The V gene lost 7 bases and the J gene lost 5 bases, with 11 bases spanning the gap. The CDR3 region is CASKAGVTEAFF. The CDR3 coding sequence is TGTGCCAGCAAGGCAGGGGTGACTGAAGCTTTCTTT.

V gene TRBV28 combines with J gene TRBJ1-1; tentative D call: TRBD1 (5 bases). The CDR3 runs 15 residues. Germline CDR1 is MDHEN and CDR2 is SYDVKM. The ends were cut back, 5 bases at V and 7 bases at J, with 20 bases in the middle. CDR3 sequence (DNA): TGTGCCAGCAGTCTCCCGGGGGTCAAACGGGGTGAAGCTTTCTTT. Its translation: CASSLPGVKRGEAFF.

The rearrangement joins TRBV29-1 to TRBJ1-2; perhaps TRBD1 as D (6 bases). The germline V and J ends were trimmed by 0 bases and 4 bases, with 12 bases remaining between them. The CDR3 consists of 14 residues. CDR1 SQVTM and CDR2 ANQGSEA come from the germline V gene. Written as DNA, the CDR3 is TGCAGCGTTGAAGATCATAGGGGGGTCTATGGCTACACCTTC. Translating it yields CSVEDHRGVYGYTF.